Sequencing of this T cell receptor (beta chain) was carried out in a study of shared clonotypes between healthy human individuals. At the level of the study: CD4 naive cells filled three plates per donor, CD4 memory three, CD8 naive two and CD8 memory one.

Study outcomes and limitations: Rarefaction showed sorted-subset sequencing was incomplete despite large depth.

The data were produced by immunoSEQ multiplex PCR, yet TCRdb's version contains in-frame clones alone and is incomplete. The sample records roughly 1,600,000 clones, 98% to 99% being singletons. The germline V gene encodes CDR1 SGHDT and CDR2 YYEEEE. Trimming removed 0 bases from V and 4 bases from J, with 7 bases in between. There are 13 residues in the CDR3. With respect to this clone: Its specificity is not known.

The sequenced sample consisted of naive CD4+ T cells sorted from blood. Subset meaning: CD45RA+ positively selected. This clonotype was obtained from a man younger than 45 in good health. V gene TRBV5-6 combines with J gene TRBJ1-2; D is ambiguous. CDR3 nucleotide sequence: TGTGCCAGCAGCTTGGCCACGGGCTATGGCTACACCTTC. It yields the protein CASSLATGYGYTF.